This is a list of T cell receptor beta chains from one sample in a study of human T cells and chemical hapten exposure. TCRdb called the RACE reads again in MiXCR, with one record for every CDR3 protein. The top ten clones hold 3% to 4% of a sample with around 100,000 distinct CDR3 sequences, more than 9.5% of them seen once. Sequenced material: whole blood, taken in connection with sensitization to the hapten diphenylcyclopropenone (DPC). The receptors were gathered from a woman aged 35 to 49 with alopecia areata. Some clones in this sample may be carry-over from other donors' samples. Each CDR3 is given with its conserved first and last residue. D genes are given only for firm matches.

CDR3 protein	V gene	D gene
CAIRGQKGSPLHF	TRBV10-3	NA
CASGGTGDKPYEQYF	TRBV2	NA
CASSQANYGYTF	TRBV4-2	NA
CASTLGSGRALEQFF	TRBV3-1	TRBD2
CSARQGDTEAFF	TRBV29-1	TRBD1
CASSGLRNSPLHF	TRBV10-1	NA
CSVFGGIFREQFF	TRBV29-1	NA
CASSFQDLIQETQYF	TRBV11-2	NA
CASGGLSNTGELFF	TRBV2	NA
CASSPGRGSVEQYF	TRBV7-8	NA
CASIPAAGPRTYEQYF	TRBV6-2/TRBV6-3	NA
CASTKGRTAVAETQYF	TRBV11-2	NA
CASRLDSNRVYGYTF	TRBV6-2/TRBV6-3	NA